The 23 T cell receptor beta chains in this list originate from one sample, sequenced in a study of blood T cell repertoires in COVID-19. The repertoire was sequenced with immunoSEQ multiplex PCR; TCRdb's copy has only in-frame clones and lacks some. This repertoire shows about 330,000 clones, about 89% found once; its top ten account for roughly 5.3%. Sequencing was performed on PBMCs or T cells enriched from blood (not recorded which). These TCRs come from a woman younger than 45 who had recovered from COVID-19.

This clone was detected only once. J is TRBJ2-1 and V is TRBV3-1 (or the pseudogene TRBV3-2), with TRBD2 as a possible D gene (5 bases). Trimming pared 3 bases from V and 5 bases from J, leaving 5 bases between. The CDR3 consists of 12 residues. CDR1 is LGHDT and CDR2 is YNNKEL in the germline V gene (reference sequence). The CDR3 loop reads CASSHGDNEQFF. CDR3 nucleotides: TGTGCCAGCAGCCACGGGGACAATGAGCAGTTCTTC.

The gene calls are TRBV19 and TRBJ1-6; unclear D gene. The CDR3 has 16 amino acids. Germline CDR1 reads LNHDA; CDR2 reads SQIVND (reference sequence). Trimming shortened V by 6 bases and J by 4 bases, and 16 bases separated the two germline ends. In nucleotides, the CDR3 is TGTGCCAGTAGAAGGAACGGCGGATCGTATAATTCACCCCTCCACTTT. It yields the protein CASRRNGGSYNSPLHF.

The rearrangement joins TRBV4-3 to TRBJ2-5; 14 nucleotides agree with TRBD2. Trimming removed 0 bases from V and 1 base from J; junction bases left unmatched: 7. The CDR3 runs to 19 residues. In germline, CDR1 is LGHNA, CDR2 YSLEER. This CDR3 reads CASSQEPPGTSGGQETQYF. The CDR3 nucleotides read TGCGCCAGCAGCCAAGAGCCTCCCGGGACTAGCGGGGGCCAAGAGACCCAGTACTTC.

The rearrangement joins TRBV6-5 to TRBJ2-1; D might be TRBD1 (6 bases). Deletions cut 11 bases from V and 8 bases from J, with 22 bases between. The CDR3 consists of 14 residues. Germline V CDR1 and CDR2: MNHEY, SVGAGI. The CDR3 DNA is TGTGCCTCGACATCATTAGGGACAAGGGATGAGCAGTTCTTC. It is translated as CASTSLGTRDEQFF.

The chain is built from TRBV5-5 and TRBJ2-1; 8 bases are shared with TRBD2. Trimming at V came to 3 bases and at J to 3 bases, leaving 11 bases not matched to a gene. The CDR3 sequence is 17 residues long. Germline assignment: CDR1 SGHKS and CDR2 YYEKEE (reference sequence). CDR3 sequence reads: CASSSYRGGGRYNEQFF. The CDR3 region has the DNA TGTGCCAGCAGCTCCTATAGGGGCGGGGGGCGCTACAATGAGCAGTTCTTC.

This rearrangement joins TRBV6-1 to TRBJ1-2; D not resolved. Trimming removed 2 bases from V and 7 bases from J, with 8 bases in between. Germline V gene data show CDR1 as MNHNS and CDR2 as SASEGT. The CDR3 is 12 amino acids. The CDR3 DNA is TGTGCCAGCAGTGAAATAATCTTTGGCTACACCTTC. The encoded protein is CASSEIIFGYTF.

The chain employs TRBV6-5 and TRBJ1-1; D is uncertain. V shed 2 bases and J shed 5 bases, with 9 bases lying between them. Germline loops: CDR1 MNHEY, CDR2 SVGAGI. CDR3 length: 13 residues. As DNA, the CDR3 is TGTGCCAGCAGTTACCGCCGGGGAACTGAAGCTTTCTTT. Translating gives CASSYRRGTEAFF.

The genes are TRBV24-1 and TRBJ1-1; D perhaps matches TRBD1 (6 bases). Germline values: CDR1 KGHDR, CDR2 SFDVKD. With 4 bases removed from V and 1 base from J, the gap between germline ends came to 9 bases. This CDR3 spans 14 amino acids. The CDR3 spells CATSDSQGNTEAFF. For the CDR3, the DNA is TGTGCCACCAGTGACTCACAGGGGAACACTGAAGCTTTCTTT.

This clone was seen a handful of times. The chain couples TRBV5-4 to TRBJ2-1, with D possibly matching TRBD2 (6 bases). The germline V gene encodes CDR1 SGHNT and CDR2 YYREEE (reference sequence). V was clipped by 5 bases and J by 4 bases, with 13 bases between them. The CDR3 has 14 amino acids. CDR3 coding DNA: TGTGCCAGCAGATCAGCGGGCACTTACAATGAGCAGTTCTTC. Encoded protein: CASRSAGTYNEQFF.

This CDR3 reads CASPTYEQYF. Here the CDR3 DNA reads TGTGCCAGCCCTACCTACGAGCAGTACTTC. The chain employs TRBV21-1 and TRBJ2-7; the table's D call, TRBD2, was not checked against the DNA. TRBV21-1 is assigned pseudogene status. The CDR3 has 10 residues.

Worth noting for this clone: Other DNA sequences from this sample encode an identical CDR3 as well. The V gene is TRBV5-8, the J gene TRBJ1-1, with D unclear. The CDR3 runs 14 residues. Per germline, CDR1 SGHTS and CDR2 YDEGEE. The ends were cut back, 0 bases at V and 0 bases at J, with 6 bases in the middle. The CDR3 sequence is CASSLGQMNTEAFF. CDR3 coding DNA: TGTGCCAGCAGCTTGGGACAAATGAACACTGAAGCTTTCTTT.

J is TRBJ1-4 and V is TRBV27; 11 bases align to TRBD1. The CDR3 sequence is 15 residues long. V shed 6 bases and J 8 bases; nucleotides not matched to a gene: 8. Looked up from germline, CDR1 is MNHEY and CDR2 is SMNVEV (reference sequence). CDR3 DNA sequence: TGTGCCAGCAGCCCCTGGGGACAGGGGGACGAAAAACTGTTTTTT. Translated: CASSPWGQGDEKLFF.

The rearrangement uses TRBV2 and TRBJ1-6, with D perhaps TRBD1 (5 bases). The CDR3 runs to 10 residues. Trimming took off 5 bases at V and 14 bases at J, with 7 bases between the two ends. The germline gives CDR1 SNHLY, CDR2 FYNNEI. CDR3: CASSQGSLHF. The CDR3 bases are TGTGCCAGCAGTCAGGGATCCCTCCACTTT.

V is TRBV6-5 and J is TRBJ1-5, with a possible D match to TRBD1 (5 bases). Trimming removed 3 bases from V and 3 bases from J, with 9 bases in between. This CDR3 comprises 14 residues. The germline gives CDR1 MNHEY, CDR2 SVGAGI. The CDR3 sequence is CASSYQGLNQPQHF. For the CDR3, the DNA is TGTGCCAGCAGTTATCAGGGACTCAATCAGCCCCAGCATTTT.

The CDR3 reads CASSLRQGPTYYGYTF. The CDR3 DNA reads as TGTGCCAGCTCCTTAAGACAGGGCCCGACCTACTATGGCTACACCTTC. The V call is TRBV18, the J call TRBJ1-2; the match to TRBD1 covers 7 bases. The V gene end was trimmed by 6 bases and the J gene end by 3 bases; junction bases not matched to a gene: 13. The germline CDR1 and CDR2 sequences are KGHSH and LQKENI. This CDR3 comprises 16 residues.

This chain links TRBV19 with TRBJ2-3, with 7 bases aligning to TRBD2. Germline V lookup: CDR1 LNHDA, CDR2 SQIVND (reference sequence). The CDR3 has 12 residues. V dropped 7 bases and J dropped 6; count of bases not matched to a gene: 4. In DNA form, the CDR3 reads TGTGCCAGTAATCCCGGGGGGGATACGCAGTATTTT. As protein: CASNPGGDTQYF.

The chain employs TRBV7-2 and TRBJ1-5; D perhaps matches TRBD1 (6 bases). V dropped 5 bases and J dropped 2 bases, with 10 bases sitting between them. The CDR3 extends over 14 amino acids. Germline V CDR1 and CDR2: SGHTA, FQGNSA. CDR3 DNA: TGTGCCAGCAGCCCAGGGGCGGGCAATCAGCCCCAGCATTTT. It specifies CASSPGAGNQPQHF.

The chain links TRBV2 to TRBJ1-1; D uncertain. Germline CDR1 and CDR2: SNHLY and FYNNEI. V was pared by 8 bases and J by 0 bases, with 10 bases between. CDR3 size: 13 residues. The CDR3 coding sequence is TGTGCCAGCGAACCGGAGATGAACACTGAAGCTTTCTTT. Encoded protein: CASEPEMNTEAFF.

In this sample, this clone turned up once. The chain uses TRBV6-5 and TRBJ1-1; D is unresolved. V was shortened by 0 bases and J by 4 bases, with 12 bases between the two germline ends. Germline lookup yields CDR1 MNHEY and CDR2 SVGAGI. The CDR3 loop spans 15 amino acids. CDR3 sequence: CASSYSRWVGTEAFF. Written as DNA, the CDR3 is TGTGCCAGCAGTTACTCGCGGTGGGTGGGCACTGAAGCTTTCTTT.

The rearrangement joins TRBV10-3 to TRBJ2-1, with 9 bases identical to TRBD2. V trimming: 0 bases; J trimming: 1 base; junction bases outside the gene matches: 7. The CDR3 consists of 18 residues. Germline CDR1 reads ENHRY; CDR2 reads SYGVKD. CDR3: CAISESRVSGGSYNEQFF. In DNA form, the CDR3 reads TGTGCCATCAGTGAGTCCCGGGTTAGCGGGGGATCCTACAATGAGCAGTTCTTC.

The V gene is TRBV19, the J gene TRBJ2-1; 7 bases match TRBD1. CDR1 LNHDA and CDR2 SQIVND come from the germline V gene (reference sequence). The CDR3 is 13 residues long. V was pared by 9 bases and J by 0 bases, with 2 bases of the junction left unmatched. As DNA, the CDR3 is TGTGCCAGCCGGGACAGCTCCTACAATGAGCAGTTCTTC. It translates to CASRDSSYNEQFF.

The gene calls are TRBV7-2 and TRBJ1-2, with a possible D match to TRBD1 (5 bases). Trimming left V 0 bases short and J 5 bases short, with 13 bases between. The CDR3 consists of 15 residues. Germline V gene lookup returns CDR1 SGHTA and CDR2 FQGNSA. This chain's CDR3 is CASSLAQGPQYGYTF. The CDR3 bases are TGTGCCAGCAGCTTAGCGCAGGGTCCCCAATATGGCTACACCTTC.

In nucleotides, the CDR3 is TGTGCCAGCAGCACACACAATGAGCAGTTCTTC. Residues: CASSTHNEQFF. The rearrangement joins TRBV7-9 to TRBJ2-1, with D unresolved. The CDR3 sequence is 11 residues long. Trimming removed 5 bases from V and 5 bases from J, with 4 bases in between. The germline V gene has CDR1 SEHNR and CDR2 FQNEAQ (reference sequence).